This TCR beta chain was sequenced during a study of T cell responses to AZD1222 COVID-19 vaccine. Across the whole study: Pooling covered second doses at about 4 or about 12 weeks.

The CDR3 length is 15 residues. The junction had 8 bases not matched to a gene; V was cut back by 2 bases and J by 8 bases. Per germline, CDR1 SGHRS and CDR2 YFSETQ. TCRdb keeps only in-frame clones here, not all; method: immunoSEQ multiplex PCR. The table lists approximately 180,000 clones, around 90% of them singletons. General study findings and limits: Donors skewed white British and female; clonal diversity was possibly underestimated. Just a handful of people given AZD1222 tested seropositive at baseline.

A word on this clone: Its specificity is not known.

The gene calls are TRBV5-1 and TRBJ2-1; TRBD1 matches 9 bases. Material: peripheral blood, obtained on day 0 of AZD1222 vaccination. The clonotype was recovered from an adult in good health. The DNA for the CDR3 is TGCGCCAGCAGCTTAACCGGGACAGGGTGGGATGAGCAGTTCTTC. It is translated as CASSLTGTGWDEQFF.